A single sample is the source of the 18 T cell receptor beta chains below, sequenced in a study of blood T cell repertoires in COVID-19. Clones were sequenced by immunoSEQ multiplex PCR, and TCRdb holds only the in-frame ones, with some missing. Altogether almost 90,000 clones are present, around 91% being singletons, with the ten largest covering about 6.3%. Sequencing used peripheral blood. Receptor source: a man aged 18 to 30 with COVID-19, enrolled during active disease.

J is TRBJ2-2 and V is TRBV7-2, with 12 positions matching TRBD2. The germline V gene encodes CDR1 SGHTA and CDR2 FQGNSA. The V and J ends lost 6 bases and 3 bases, in that order; junction bases with no gene match: 8. The CDR3 spans 17 residues. The DNA of the CDR3 is TGTGCCAGCAGTTCTCAGGGGACTAGCGGGTACACCGGGGAGCTGTTTTTT. Its protein is CASSSQGTSGYTGELFF.

This clone has only one observation. This chain uses TRBV4-3 with TRBJ2-1; 7 bases match TRBD2. CDR1 and CDR2 (germline): LGHNA, YSLEER. The CDR3 is 14 amino acids. Trimming cost V 0 bases and J 10 bases; bases outside gene matches: 6. CDR3 protein: CASSQDLLAAEQFF. CDR3 bases: TGCGCCAGCAGCCAAGACCTCCTAGCGGCAGAGCAGTTCTTC.

V gene TRBV7-8 combines with J gene TRBJ2-7, with TRBD2 matching over 13 bases. The CDR3 is 16 residues long. Germline V gives CDR1 SGHVS, CDR2 FQNEAQ. With 4 bases clipped from V and 4 bases from J, the junction kept 7 bases outside the gene matches. The DNA for the CDR3 is TGTGCCAGCAGCTCCGGGACTAGCGGGATCAGGTACGAGCAGTACTTC. Its protein is CASSSGTSGIRYEQYF.

This clone was detected once. The chain is built from TRBV29-1 and TRBJ1-4; TRBD1 agrees at 11 bases. Germline V lookup: CDR1 SQVTM, CDR2 ANQGSEA. CDR3 length: 14 residues. J was trimmed by 7 bases and V by 3 bases; bases with no gene match: 4. CDR3 loop: CSVDIGTGGEKLFF. The CDR3 DNA reads as TGCAGCGTTGACATCGGGACAGGGGGTGAAAAACTGTTTTTT. Looking up the rest from reference TRBV29-1 and TRBJ1-4 gives the full variable domain: SAVISQKPSRDICQRGTSLTIQCQVDSQVTMMFWYRQQPGQSLTLIATANQGSEATYESGFVIDKFPISRPNLTFSTLTVSNMSPEDSSIYLCSVDIGTGGEKLFFGSGTQLSVL.

The V and J genes are TRBV5-6 and TRBJ2-7; 9 positions agree with TRBD1. The ends lost 6 bases at V and 7 bases at J; junction bases unmatched: 8. CDR1 is SGHDT, CDR2 YYEEEE, per germline. This CDR3 region has 13 residues. As DNA, the CDR3 is TGTGCCAGCACGGGACAGGGTCCCGGGGAGCAGTACTTC. It translates to CASTGQGPGEQYF. The full variable domain, with the rest looked up from reference TRBV5-6 and TRBJ2-7, is DAGVTQSPTHLIKTRGQQVTLRCSPKSGHDTVSWYQQALGQGPQFIFQYYEEEERQRGNFPDRFSGHQFPNYSSELNVNALLLGDSALYLCASTGQGPGEQYFGPGTRLTVT.

This clone was seen once. The J gene is TRBJ2-1, the V gene TRBV7-6, with 12 bases identical to TRBD1. The CDR3 runs to 16 residues. CDR1 is SGHVS, CDR2 FNYEAQ, per germline. V shed 1 base and J 8 bases; nucleotides not matched to a gene: 6. This chain's CDR3 is CASSLGPGTGGDEQFF. Written as DNA, the CDR3 is TGTGCCAGCAGCTTAGGGCCGGGGACAGGGGGCGATGAGCAGTTCTTC.

The CDR3 DNA is TGTGCCAGCAGTGAATATGGGGCGGGAGAGAACTACGAGCAGTACTTC. This sequence encodes CASSEYGAGENYEQYF. This rearrangement joins TRBV25-1 to TRBJ2-7; TRBD2 matches at 7 bases. There are 16 residues in the CDR3. J was trimmed by 3 bases and V by 0 bases; bases with no gene match: 8. The germline V gene has CDR1 MGHDK and CDR2 SYGVNS.

The J gene is TRBJ1-1, the V gene TRBV6-1; unclear D gene. Germline values: CDR1 MNHNS, CDR2 SASEGT. Deletions cut 2 bases from V and 0 bases from J, with 7 bases between. The CDR3 is 14 residues long. CDR3 loop: CASSEQYMNTEAFF. The CDR3 region has the DNA TGTGCCAGCAGTGAACAGTATATGAACACTGAAGCTTTCTTT.

Comments on this clone: Relative to the germline gene, one junction end is altered; a read error may explain this. This rearrangement joins TRBV15 to TRBJ1-4, with TRBD1 matching over 9 bases. This CDR3 has 14 residues. The germline CDR1 and CDR2 sequences are LNHNV and YYDKDF (reference sequence). The CDR3 nucleotides read TGTGCCACCAGCGGAGACAGGGGGGTTGAAAAACTGCTTTTT. Its translation: CATSGDRGVEKLLF.

The J gene is TRBJ2-7, the V gene TRBV6-1; 10 bases agree with TRBD1. J gave up 4 bases and V 3 bases, and 3 bases lay outside the gene matches. The CDR3 has 14 residues. Germline V gene data show CDR1 as MNHNS and CDR2 as SASEGT. The CDR3, as DNA: TGTGCCAGCAGTGACCGGGACAGGGGTTACGAGCAGTACTTC. Its translation is CASSDRDRGYEQYF.

The J gene is TRBJ2-1, the V gene TRBV9, with 11 nucleotides matching TRBD1. Germline loops: CDR1 SGDLS, CDR2 YYNGEE. Trimming took 3 bases from V and 5 from J; bases not matched to a gene: 1. CDR3 size: 14 residues. The CDR3 region is CASSGDRGDNEQFF. In DNA form, the CDR3 reads TGTGCCAGCAGCGGGGACAGGGGGGACAATGAGCAGTTCTTC.

The chain joins TRBV19 to TRBJ1-6, with D perhaps TRBD1 (5 bases). With 6 bases removed from V and 9 bases from J, the gap between germline ends came to 9 bases. There are 12 residues in the CDR3. Per germline, CDR1 LNHDA and CDR2 SQIVND (reference sequence). CDR3 region: CASREGSSPLHF. The DNA of the CDR3 is TGTGCCAGTAGGGAGGGGAGTTCACCCCTCCACTTT.

The chain carries TRBV5-1 and TRBJ2-7; D ambiguous. V lost 1 base and J lost 2, with 16 bases in between. CDR1 and CDR2 from the germline V gene are SGHRS and YFSETQ. This CDR3 has 16 amino acids. The CDR3 sequence: CASSLRTAPRPYEQYF. The CDR3 DNA follows: TGCGCCAGCAGCTTGAGAACAGCCCCACGACCCTACGAGCAGTACTTC.

The genes are TRBV12-3 or TRBV12-4 and TRBJ2-7; 8 bases fit TRBD1. Trimming removed 6 bases from V and 3 bases from J; junction bases left unmatched: 4. The CDR3 spans 13 residues. Here the CDR3 reads CASSPGQGYEQYF. The CDR3 DNA is TGTGCCAGCAGCCCTGGACAGGGCTACGAGCAGTACTTC.

This chain uses TRBV7-8 with TRBJ1-2, with a tentative D call TRBD1 (6 bases). This CDR3 has 16 amino acids. Deletions cut 2 bases from V and 6 bases from J, with 19 bases between. Germline V CDR1 and CDR2: SGHVS, FQNEAQ. CDR3 region: CASSLLTAGARDGYTF. DNA of the CDR3: TGTGCCAGCAGCTTACTAACCGCAGGGGCCCGGGATGGCTACACCTTC.

This chain links TRBV13 with TRBJ2-1; 8 nucleotides agree with TRBD2. CDR3 length: 13 amino acids. V lost 5 bases to trimming and J lost 7 bases; unmatched junction nucleotides: 4. Germline V gene lookup returns CDR1 PRHDT and CDR2 FYEKMQ (reference sequence). This chain's CDR3 is CASSPRGGNEQFF. CDR3 nucleotides: TGTGCCAGCAGCCCCCGGGGGGGGAATGAGCAGTTCTTC.

The genes are TRBV19 and TRBJ2-1, with 8 bases that match TRBD2. After removal of 8 bases from V and 2 bases from J, the junction contained 5 bases not matched to a gene. The CDR3 has 14 amino acids. CDR1 is LNHDA and CDR2 is SQIVND in the germline V gene (reference sequence). The CDR3 loop reads CASGAGGPYNEQFF. CDR3 DNA sequence: TGTGCCAGTGGCGCGGGAGGCCCCTACAATGAGCAGTTCTTC. The full variable domain, with the rest looked up from reference TRBV19 and TRBJ2-1, is DGGITQSPKYLFRKEGQNVTLSCEQNLNHDAMYWYRQDPGQGLRLIYYSQIVNDFQKGDIAEGYSVSREKKESFPLTVTSAQKNPTAFYLCASGAGGPYNEQFFGPGTRLTVL.

The chain is built from TRBV3-1 (or the pseudogene TRBV3-2) and TRBJ1-4; D possibly corresponds to TRBD1 (6 bases). The germline gives CDR1 LGHDT, CDR2 YNNKEL (reference sequence). Trimming took 1 base from V and 8 from J, leaving 14 bases between them. The CDR3 runs 15 residues. CDR3 protein: CASSQVQGEGEKLFF. The CDR3 region has the DNA TGTGCCAGCAGCCAAGTACAGGGCGAAGGGGAAAAACTGTTTTTT.